What follows are 13 T cell receptor beta chains derived from one specimen sequenced in a study of read filtering for tumor transcriptome and immune sequencing (dated by TCRdb to 2019 to 2021). Data came from an Illumina HiSeq 4000. TCR libraries were constructed from 400 to 500 ng RNA using the Immunoverse kit, and molecular barcoded adaptors covering alpha/delta and beta/gamma chains were employed. TCRdb passed the public sequencing reads through fastp at Q25 and MiXCR, retaining productive beta sequences. Every entry covers one CDR3 protein and lists the most common genes and DNA from its rows. The sample records fewer than 35,000 distinct CDR3 sequences, less than 20% of which are singletons. 16% of the sample lies in the top ten. The sample taken for sequencing was a population of CD138-negative cells sorted from bone marrow. According to the study, the label for this sample's cell subset or site signals: bone marrow mononuclear cells depleted of CD138+ plasma/myeloma cells by negative magnetic selection. The receptors shown here come from a donor at least 40 years old with multiple myeloma.

In its sample, this clonotype was seen many times. This chain links TRBV18 with TRBJ2-4, with TRBD2 matching over 12 bases. This CDR3 spans 16 amino acids. Germline-derived CDR1 and CDR2 are KGHSH and LQKENI. Trimming cost V 5 bases and J 3 bases; bases outside gene matches: 5. CDR3 sequence: CASSTGLAGSKNIQYF. In DNA, the CDR3 is TGTGCCAGCTCAACCGGACTAGCGGGGAGCAAAAACATTCAGTACTTC.

Comment on this clonotype: This is likely an artifact of a read error, given a far larger clone one base away. The rearrangement joins TRBV4-1 to TRBJ2-7; a weak D match, TRBD2 (5 bases). Germline lookup yields CDR1 MGHRA and CDR2 YSYEKL. CDR3 length: 13 residues. CDR3 sequence (DNA): TGTGTCAGCAGCCGGGAAACGATCTACGAGCAGTACTTC. Protein product: CVSSRETIYEQYF.

This clonotype was recorded at least ten times. The chain has TRBV7-3 and TRBJ2-3, with D tentatively TRBD2 (7 bases). CDR3 length: 15 amino acids. V shed 5 bases and J shed 1 base, with 13 bases lying between them. Germline V lookup: CDR1 SGHTA, CDR2 FQGTGA. The CDR3 loop reads CASSQGGGRTDTQYF. As DNA, the CDR3 is TGTGCCAGCAGCCAAGGGGGAGGGCGCACAGATACGCAGTATTTT.

This clonotype came up once. A much bigger clone sits one base away, suggesting this may be a read error. In nucleotides, the CDR3 is TGTGCCAGCAAAGGGACCCATGGCATCGGCTATGGCTACACCTTC. It yields the protein CASKGTHGIGYGYTF. This rearrangement joins TRBV2 to TRBJ1-2; maybe TRBD1 (5 bases). The germline V gene has CDR1 SNHLY and CDR2 FYNNEI. V lost 7 bases, J lost 4 bases, and 19 bases lay in between. The CDR3 extends over 15 amino acids.

This clonotype was counted at least ten times. The V gene is TRBV15, the J gene TRBJ2-5; D is possibly TRBD1 (5 bases). The V gene's germline CDR1 is LNHNV and CDR2 YYDKDF (reference sequence). V dropped 0 bases and J dropped 2 bases, with 13 bases sitting between them. CDR3 size: 16 residues. This CDR3 is CATSRDRAGKQETQYF. The CDR3 DNA follows: TGTGCCACCAGCAGAGATAGGGCAGGGAAGCAAGAGACCCAGTACTTC.

This clonotype was recorded at least ten times. This rearrangement joins TRBV29-1 to TRBJ1-5; D uncertain. This CDR3 comprises 13 residues. Trimming took off 2 bases at V and 6 bases at J, with 11 bases between the two ends. Germline values: CDR1 SQVTM, CDR2 ANQGSEA. This chain's CDR3 is CSVELGLGQPQHF. The CDR3 region has the DNA TGCAGCGTTGAACTAGGGTTGGGTCAGCCCCAGCATTTT.

This clonotype was seen ten or more times. The chain combines TRBV10-2 with TRBJ2-3, with 14 nucleotides matching TRBD2. From germline, CDR1 is WSHSY and CDR2 SAAADI. This CDR3 is 16 amino acids long. With 6 bases clipped from V and 3 bases from J, the junction kept 5 bases outside the gene matches. The CDR3 reads CASRVTSGRATDTQYF. As DNA, the CDR3 is TGCGCCAGCAGGGTGACTAGCGGGAGGGCGACAGATACGCAGTATTTT.

Ten or more counts support this clonotype. This chain links TRBV10-3 with TRBJ1-2; D possibly corresponds to TRBD1 (5 bases). The CDR3 runs 14 residues. From germline, CDR1 is ENHRY and CDR2 SYGVKD. The V gene lost 8 bases and the J gene lost 8 bases, with 21 bases spanning the gap. CDR3 region: CAIQSPGPKRGYTF. The CDR3, as DNA: TGTGCCATCCAATCCCCAGGGCCGAAAAGGGGCTACACCTTC.

This clonotype was seen at least ten times. The V call is TRBV30, the J call TRBJ2-7; either TRBD1 or TRBD2 may supply D (7 bases each). The germline V gene has CDR1 GTSNPN and CDR2 SVGIG (reference sequence). This CDR3 is 17 amino acids long. V lost 2 bases and J 1 base, leaving 21 bases between the germline ends. The CDR3 loop reads CAWSRDYSRGPSYEQYF. The CDR3 coding sequence is TGTGCCTGGAGTCGGGACTACTCGAGGGGGCCATCCTACGAGCAGTACTTC.

This clonotype was counted between two and nine times. The V gene is TRBV30, the J gene TRBJ1-2; D is unresolved. The V gene lost 2 bases and the J gene lost 1 base, with 8 bases spanning the gap. Germline V gives CDR1 GTSNPN, CDR2 SVGIG (reference sequence). The CDR3 has 13 amino acids. Written as DNA, the CDR3 is TGTGCCTGGAGTCGGACGTATAACTATGGCTACACCTTC. Translated, it gives CAWSRTYNYGYTF. The full variable domain, with the rest looked up from reference TRBV30 and TRBJ1-2, is SQTIHQWPATLVQPVGSPLSLECTVEGTSNPNLYWYRQAAGRGLQLLFYSVGIGQISSEVPQNLSASRPQDRQFILSSKKLLLSDSGFYLCAWSRTYNYGYTFGSGTRLTVV.

The table lists this clonotype with many counts. The chain couples TRBV5-1 to TRBJ2-1; TRBD2 agrees at 8 bases. The ends lost 2 bases at V and 0 bases at J; junction bases unmatched: 10. This CDR3 region has 18 residues. The germline V gene has CDR1 SGHRS and CDR2 YFSETQ. CDR3 in DNA: TGCGCCAGCAGCTTTCCCCGGACTAGCTCGAGCTCCTACAATGAGCAGTTCTTC. Translated, it gives CASSFPRTSSSSYNEQFF.

Ten or more counts support this clonotype. The chain couples TRBV4-2 to TRBJ2-2; D not certain. V was pared by 2 bases and J by 5 bases, with 9 bases between. The CDR3 extends over 14 amino acids. Germline CDR1 is LGHNA and CDR2 is YNFKEQ. CDR3 sequence (DNA): TGTGCCAGCAGCCAAACCTCCGGTACCGGGGAGCTGTTTTTT. Amino acid sequence: CASSQTSGTGELFF.

As regards this clonotype: A much more abundant neighbour one base away suggests this may be a read error. This chain joins TRBV4-2 and TRBJ2-1; D remains ambiguous. Germline V gene data show CDR1 as LGHNA and CDR2 as YNFKEQ. The CDR3 consists of 14 residues. V shed 1 base and J shed 8 bases, with 12 bases lying between them. The CDR3 sequence: CASSQATLYDEQFF. CDR3 DNA sequence: TGTGCCAGCAGCCAAGCTACCCTTTACGATGAGCAGTTCTTC.